These T cell receptor beta chains were read from a single sample in a study of shared clonotypes between healthy human individuals. Clones were read by immunoSEQ multiplex PCR, and TCRdb kept only the in-frame ones, dropping some. The sample yields more than 1 million clones, around 82% seen once. The sample consisted of memory CD4+ T cells from PBMCs. These receptors came from a man aged 18 to 30 in good health. Some clones in this sample may be carry-over from other donors' samples. Each CDR3 is given with its conserved first and last residue. Fields, in order: clone size, J gene, V gene, D gene, CDR3 protein, CDR3 DNA. A D gene is named only where the DNA matches it firmly. The size field is filled for only some rows; it gives once, few, many or a size class.

clone size: NA; J gene: TRBJ1-4; V gene: TRBV6-9; D gene: NA; CDR3 protein: CASSPSLRGSGEKLFF; CDR3 DNA: TGTGCCAGCAGTCCCTCTCTGAGGGGGTCAGGTGAAAAACTGTTTTTT
clone size: NA; J gene: TRBJ2-2; V gene: TRBV5-1; D gene: TRBD1; CDR3 protein: CASSLHGQGGSGELFF; CDR3 DNA: TGCGCCAGCAGTTTACACGGACAGGGAGGCAGCGGGGAGCTGTTTTTT
clone size: NA; J gene: TRBJ2-6; V gene: TRBV7-3; D gene: NA; CDR3 protein: CASSPTSGANVLTF; CDR3 DNA: TGTGCCAGTAGCCCAACCTCTGGGGCCAACGTCCTGACTTTC
clone size: NA; J gene: TRBJ2-1; V gene: TRBV19; D gene: TRBD1; CDR3 protein: CASSQPGQGPRNEQFF; CDR3 DNA: TGTGCCAGTAGTCAGCCTGGACAGGGGCCGAGAAATGAGCAGTTCTTC
clone size: NA; J gene: TRBJ1-1; V gene: TRBV5-4; D gene: NA; CDR3 protein: CASSLPGAEKNTEAFF; CDR3 DNA: TGTGCCAGCAGCTTGCCGGGGGCCGAGAAGAACACTGAAGCTTTCTTT
clone size: few; J gene: TRBJ1-1; V gene: TRBV30; D gene: NA; CDR3 protein: CAWIVLGIMNTEAFF; CDR3 DNA: TGTGCCTGGATTGTATTGGGGATCATGAACACTGAAGCTTTCTTT
clone size: NA; J gene: TRBJ1-2; V gene: TRBV7-9; D gene: TRBD1; CDR3 protein: CASSLRDRGRFTF; CDR3 DNA: TGTGCCAGCAGCTTACGGGACAGGGGAAGGTTCACCTTC
clone size: NA; J gene: TRBJ2-3; V gene: TRBV11-2; D gene: TRBD2; CDR3 protein: CASSNGLAGVSDTQYF; CDR3 DNA: TGTGCCAGCAGCAACGGACTAGCGGGAGTATCAGATACGCAGTATTTT
clone size: once; J gene: TRBJ2-2; V gene: TRBV2; D gene: TRBD2; CDR3 protein: CASSPGGSHTGELFF; CDR3 DNA: TGTGCCAGCAGCCCGGGCGGGAGCCACACCGGGGAGCTGTTTTTT
clone size: NA; J gene: TRBJ1-6; V gene: TRBV5-6; D gene: NA; CDR3 protein: CASSRGGAFHF; CDR3 DNA: TGTGCCAGCAGTCGGGGAGGGGCTTTCCACTTT
clone size: once; J gene: TRBJ2-7; V gene: TRBV27; D gene: NA; CDR3 protein: CASSLLGTNSYEQYF; CDR3 DNA: TGTGCCAGCAGTTTACTTGGGACGAACTCCTACGAGCAGTACTTC
clone size: NA; J gene: TRBJ2-3; V gene: TRBV9; D gene: NA; CDR3 protein: CASSPHREDTQYF; CDR3 DNA: TGTGCCAGCAGCCCTCACAGGGAAGATACGCAGTATTTT
clone size: NA; J gene: TRBJ2-7; V gene: TRBV4-3; D gene: TRBD2; CDR3 protein: CASSQDGPSGSYEQYF; CDR3 DNA: TGCGCCAGCAGCCAAGATGGGCCTAGCGGTTCCTACGAGCAGTACTTC
clone size: NA; J gene: TRBJ2-1; V gene: TRBV30; D gene: NA; CDR3 protein: CAWRDMSSYNEQFF; CDR3 DNA: TGTGCCTGGAGGGACATGAGCTCCTACAATGAGCAGTTCTTC
clone size: NA; J gene: TRBJ2-1; V gene: TRBV29-1; D gene: NA; CDR3 protein: CSGAGLFYNEQFF; CDR3 DNA: TGCAGCGGGGCGGGCCTGTTTTACAATGAGCAGTTCTTC
clone size: NA; J gene: TRBJ2-5; V gene: TRBV28; D gene: TRBD1; CDR3 protein: CASSGSGTGKETQYF; CDR3 DNA: TGTGCCAGCAGCGGTTCGGGGACAGGGAAAGAGACCCAGTACTTC
clone size: NA; J gene: TRBJ1-2; V gene: TRBV2; D gene: NA; CDR3 protein: CASSEAGAAINGYTF; CDR3 DNA: TGTGCCAGCAGTGAAGCCGGGGCCGCTATAAATGGCTACACCTTC
clone size: NA; J gene: TRBJ2-7; V gene: TRBV9; D gene: TRBD2; CDR3 protein: CASSVPGRSEQYF; CDR3 DNA: TGTGCCAGCAGCGTTCCCGGGAGGAGCGAGCAGTACTTC
clone size: once; J gene: TRBJ2-1; V gene: TRBV23-1; D gene: NA; CDR3 protein: CASSQQLPLTEQFF; CDR3 DNA: TGCGCCAGCAGTCAACAGCTACCGTTGACTGAGCAGTTCTTC
clone size: NA; J gene: TRBJ2-4; V gene: TRBV29-1; D gene: NA; CDR3 protein: CSVEGALAKNIQYF; CDR3 DNA: TGCAGCGTTGAAGGGGCTCTAGCCAAAAACATTCAGTACTTC
clone size: NA; J gene: TRBJ2-1; V gene: TRBV7-3; D gene: NA; CDR3 protein: CASSVQQGATEQFF; CDR3 DNA: TGTGCCAGCAGCGTACAACAAGGGGCAACCGAGCAGTTCTTC
clone size: many; J gene: TRBJ2-7; V gene: TRBV2; D gene: NA; CDR3 protein: CASRVDFYEQYF; CDR3 DNA: TGTGCCAGCCGTGTCGACTTCTACGAGCAGTACTTC
clone size: NA; J gene: TRBJ1-2; V gene: TRBV7-2; D gene: NA; CDR3 protein: CASSLRQENYGYTF; CDR3 DNA: TGTGCCAGCAGCTTGCGGCAGGAGAACTATGGCTACACCTTC
clone size: NA; J gene: TRBJ2-7; V gene: TRBV5-4; D gene: TRBD1; CDR3 protein: CASSLMTGQEYF; CDR3 DNA: TGTGCCAGCAGCTTAATGACTGGACAGGAGTACTTC
clone size: NA; J gene: TRBJ1-4; V gene: TRBV11-2; D gene: NA; CDR3 protein: CASSLDGFDEKLFF; CDR3 DNA: TGTGCCAGCAGCTTAGATGGGTTCGATGAAAAACTGTTTTTT
clone size: NA; J gene: TRBJ1-1; V gene: TRBV28; D gene: NA; CDR3 protein: CASSLGDTGAFF; CDR3 DNA: TGTGCCAGCAGCCTAGGGGACACGGGGGCTTTCTTT
clone size: NA; J gene: TRBJ2-1; V gene: TRBV5-8; D gene: NA; CDR3 protein: CASSLSGYNEQFF; CDR3 DNA: TGTGCCAGCAGCTTGAGCGGTTACAATGAGCAGTTCTTC
clone size: many; J gene: TRBJ1-1; V gene: TRBV5-4; D gene: NA; CDR3 protein: CASQERGRRGTEAFF; CDR3 DNA: TGTGCCAGCCAGGAAAGGGGGAGGCGTGGCACTGAAGCTTTCTTT
clone size: NA; J gene: TRBJ2-3; V gene: TRBV9; D gene: NA; CDR3 protein: CASSSQSLSKGTDTQYF; CDR3 DNA: TGTGCCAGCAGCTCCCAATCCCTATCGAAGGGCACAGATACGCAGTATTTT
clone size: NA; J gene: TRBJ2-3; V gene: TRBV23-1; D gene: NA; CDR3 protein: CASGPLYSGDTQYF; CDR3 DNA: TGCGCCAGCGGACCATTATATAGCGGAGATACGCAGTATTTT
clone size: NA; J gene: TRBJ2-2; V gene: TRBV6-5; D gene: NA; CDR3 protein: CASGRMNTGELFF; CDR3 DNA: TGTGCCTCGGGACGGATGAACACCGGGGAGCTGTTTTTT
clone size: NA; J gene: TRBJ2-7; V gene: TRBV5-6; D gene: NA; CDR3 protein: CASSPTRGAYEQYF; CDR3 DNA: TGTGCCAGCAGCCCGACCAGGGGTGCCTACGAGCAGTACTTC
clone size: NA; J gene: TRBJ2-1; V gene: TRBV10-2; D gene: NA; CDR3 protein: CASMREWIYEQFF; CDR3 DNA: TGCGCCAGCATGAGGGAGTGGATATATGAGCAGTTCTTC
clone size: NA; J gene: TRBJ1-1; V gene: TRBV7-9; D gene: NA; CDR3 protein: CASSFSGLAAEAFF; CDR3 DNA: TGTGCCAGCAGCTTTTCAGGGCTTGCGGCTGAAGCTTTCTTT
clone size: NA; J gene: TRBJ2-2; V gene: TRBV5-6; D gene: NA; CDR3 protein: CASSWMVSNTGELFF; CDR3 DNA: TGTGCCAGCAGCTGGATGGTCTCGAACACCGGGGAGCTGTTTTTT
clone size: NA; J gene: TRBJ2-5; V gene: TRBV28; D gene: TRBD2; CDR3 protein: CASRRPGGGETQYF; CDR3 DNA: TGTGCCAGCCGTCGCCCAGGCGGGGGAGAGACCCAGTACTTC